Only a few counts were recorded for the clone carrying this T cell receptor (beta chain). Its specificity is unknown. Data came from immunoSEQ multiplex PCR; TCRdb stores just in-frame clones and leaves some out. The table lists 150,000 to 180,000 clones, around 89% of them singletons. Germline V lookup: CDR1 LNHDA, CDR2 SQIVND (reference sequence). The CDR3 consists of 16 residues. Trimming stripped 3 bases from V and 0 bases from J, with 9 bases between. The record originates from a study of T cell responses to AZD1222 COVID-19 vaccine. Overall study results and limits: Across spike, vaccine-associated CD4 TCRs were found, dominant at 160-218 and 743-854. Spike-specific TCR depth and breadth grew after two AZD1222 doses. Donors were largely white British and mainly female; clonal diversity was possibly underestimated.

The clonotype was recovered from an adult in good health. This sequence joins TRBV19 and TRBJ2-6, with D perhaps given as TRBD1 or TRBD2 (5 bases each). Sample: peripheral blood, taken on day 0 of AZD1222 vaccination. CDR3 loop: CASSIGGPSGANVLTF. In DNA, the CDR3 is TGTGCCAGTAGTATTGGGGGACCCTCTGGGGCCAACGTCCTGACTTTC.